This T cell receptor beta chain was recorded in a study of siplizumab effects on memory and regulatory T cells. Overall study results and limits: Mapping to unstimulated subsets was achieved for only a minor fraction of alloreactive clones.

The protocol was immunoSEQ multiplex PCR, while the TCRdb copy is restricted to in-frame clones and leaves out a portion. This table holds roughly 120,000 clones, roughly 94% found once. As for this clone: Antigen specificity is unknown.

V dropped 0 bases and J dropped 6; count of bases not matched to a gene: 0. CDR3 size: 13 residues. In germline, CDR1 is GTSNPN, CDR2 SVGIG (reference sequence). This chain uses TRBV30 with TRBJ1-5, with 9 bases that match TRBD1. Sequenced: non-Treg CD4+ T cells sorted from blood. The receptor was isolated from a human donor in good health. CDR3 DNA sequence: TGTGCCTGGAGTGTACAGGGGGCTCAGCCCCAGCATTTT. Encoded protein: CAWSVQGAQPQHF.